The 31 T cell receptor beta chains reported below all come from one sample, sequenced in a study of CD8+CD57+ T cells in acquired aplastic anemia. The template for TCR beta VDJ and CDR3 sequence profiling was genomic DNA. Using its own MiXCR run on the reads, TCRdb lists one record per CDR3 protein. Of 150,000 to 200,000 distinct CDR3 sequences in the sample, over 60% were seen once. The sequenced sample consisted of sorted CD4+, CD8+, or CD8+CD57+ T cells (not recorded which) from PBMCs. These receptor sequences come from a human donor with severe aplastic anemia or a healthy control (not recorded which).

This clonotype was recorded many times. The chain recombines TRBV9 with TRBJ2-5; 9 bases match TRBD2. The J segment lost 3 bases and the V segment lost 4 bases, leaving 4 bases of the junction unmatched. The CDR3 sequence is 14 residues long. Germline V gene lookup returns CDR1 SGDLS and CDR2 YYNGEE. The CDR3 spells CASSTPSGKETQYF. The CDR3 DNA sequence: TGTGCCAGCAGCACGCCTAGCGGGAAAGAGACCCAGTACTTC.

The chain has TRBV20-1 and TRBJ2-5; 12 bases fit TRBD2. CDR3 length: 13 residues. Germline CDR1 is DFQATT and CDR2 is SNEGSKA (reference sequence). The ends lost 5 bases at V and 4 bases at J; junction bases unmatched: 2. The CDR3 sequence: CSAATSGGETQYF. In DNA, the CDR3 is TGCAGTGCTGCGACTAGCGGGGGAGAGACCCAGTACTTC.

The rearrangement joins TRBV6-5 to TRBJ2-5; 10 nucleotides line up with TRBD2. The V gene end was trimmed by 7 bases and the J gene end by 4 bases; junction bases not matched to a gene: 6. The germline gives CDR1 MNHEY, CDR2 SVGAGI. This CDR3 comprises 14 residues. Here the CDR3 reads CASNRLAGAETQYF. The CDR3 DNA sequence: TGTGCCAGCAATAGGCTAGCGGGAGCAGAGACCCAGTACTTC.

This clonotype was seen only a few times. This chain joins TRBV10-3 and TRBJ1-6; perhaps TRBD1 as D (5 bases). This CDR3 contains 12 residues. V was shortened by 3 bases and J by 14 bases, with 11 bases between the two germline ends. Germline values: CDR1 ENHRY, CDR2 SYGVKD. The CDR3 loop is CAISDGGWALHF. The CDR3 DNA sequence: TGTGCCATCAGTGACGGGGGGTGGGCCCTCCACTTT.

J is TRBJ1-6 and V is TRBV2; TRBD1 matches at 11 bases. Germline trimming cut 7 bases from V and 8 bases from J; bases unmatched to any gene: 7. The germline V gene has CDR1 SNHLY and CDR2 FYNNEI. The CDR3 runs 15 residues. CDR3 sequence: CASTGTGGGYSPLHF. The CDR3 DNA reads as TGTGCCAGCACCGGGACAGGGGGGGGCTATTCACCCCTCCACTTT.

V gene TRBV3-1 combines with J gene TRBJ2-7; tentatively, D is TRBD1 or TRBD2 (5 bases each). The CDR3 has 11 amino acids. Trimming shortened V by 8 bases and J by 3 bases, and 8 bases separated the two germline ends. Per the germline V gene, CDR1 is LGHDT and CDR2 is YNNKEL (reference sequence). DNA of the CDR3: TGTGCCAGCGGGACGGACTACGAGCAGTACTTC. Translation: CASGTDYEQYF.

V is TRBV29-1 and J is TRBJ2-7; D is possibly TRBD1 (6 bases). This CDR3 is 15 amino acids long. V was trimmed by 4 bases and J by 2 bases, leaving 18 bases between them. The germline CDR1 and CDR2 sequences are SQVTM and ANQGSEA. The CDR3 protein is CSVALRGLPPYEQYF. The CDR3 nucleotides read TGCAGCGTTGCACTCAGGGGTCTTCCTCCCTACGAGCAGTACTTC.

J is TRBJ2-7 and V is TRBV25-1, with TRBD1 matching over 12 bases. Germline assignment: CDR1 MGHDK and CDR2 SYGVNS. J gave up 7 bases and V 4 bases, and 11 bases lay outside the gene matches. The CDR3 is made up of 16 amino acids. CDR3 protein: CASSVSLGQGAREQYF. Here the CDR3 DNA reads TGTGCCAGCAGTGTATCCCTGGGACAGGGGGCTAGAGAGCAGTACTTC.

This clonotype was recorded many times. The V call is TRBV29-1, the J call TRBJ1-5; TRBD1 aligns across 7 bases. Trimming cost V 4 bases and J 5 bases; bases outside gene matches: 2. The CDR3 extends over 12 amino acids. Germline V gene data show CDR1 as SQVTM and CDR2 as ANQGSEA. In DNA form, the CDR3 reads TGCAGCGTTGGGGACAGCCATCAGCCCCAGCATTTT. Encoded protein: CSVGDSHQPQHF.

V and J are TRBV5-5 and TRBJ1-2; TRBD1 matches at 7 bases. Germline values: CDR1 SGHKS, CDR2 YYEKEE (reference sequence). V was clipped by 2 bases and J by 5 bases; unmatched bases: 12. This CDR3 is built from 16 residues. The CDR3 DNA reads TGTGCCAGCAGCTTAGCTGGTTCAGGGGGGTTTTATGGCTACACCTTC. Residues: CASSLAGSGGFYGYTF.

This rearrangement joins TRBV29-1 to TRBJ2-7; 10 positions match TRBD1. The CDR3 totals 14 residues. Looked up from germline, CDR1 is SQVTM and CDR2 is ANQGSEA. The V segment lost 7 bases and the J segment 3 bases; nucleotides outside the gene matches: 9. The CDR3 region has the DNA TGCAGCGGACTGTTTCGGGACAGGGGCTACGAGCAGTACTTC. Translating gives CSGLFRDRGYEQYF.

Only a few counts were recorded for this clonotype. The chain recombines TRBV20-1 with TRBJ1-2; tentative D call: TRBD1 (5 bases). Germline V gene lookup returns CDR1 DFQATT and CDR2 SNEGSKA (reference sequence). The CDR3 is 15 amino acids. V shed 2 bases and J shed 2 bases, with 15 bases lying between them. CDR3 in amino acids: CSARKGGGENYGYTF. Here the CDR3 DNA reads TGCAGTGCTAGAAAGGGTGGGGGGGAAAACTATGGCTACACCTTC.

In its sample, this clonotype was seen a few times. This sequence joins TRBV6-2 or TRBV6-3 and TRBJ2-1, with 10 nucleotides matching TRBD1. The CDR3 covers 13 residues. Germline-derived CDR1 and CDR2 are MNHEY and SVGEGT. The J segment lost 7 bases and the V segment lost 11 bases, leaving 8 bases of the junction unmatched. CDR3 sequence reads: CAGGQGNKNEQFF. Written as DNA, the CDR3 is TGTGCCGGGGGACAGGGGAATAAAAATGAGCAGTTCTTC.

The V gene is TRBV20-1, the J gene TRBJ2-3; 12 bases fit TRBD2. The germline gives CDR1 DFQATT, CDR2 SNEGSKA (reference sequence). V shed 5 bases and J 0 bases; nucleotides not matched to a gene: 6. The CDR3 sequence is 16 residues long. CDR3 sequence: CSAPRLAGDSTDTQYF. The CDR3 DNA follows: TGCAGTGCTCCTCGACTAGCGGGGGATAGCACAGATACGCAGTATTTT.

The rearrangement uses TRBV19 and TRBJ1-6, with D uncertain. V was pared by 9 bases and J by 12 bases, with 21 bases between. Per the germline V gene, CDR1 is LNHDA and CDR2 is SQIVND (reference sequence). This CDR3 has 14 amino acids. Written as DNA, the CDR3 is TGTGCCAGCTGTACCCCAGAGGGCCCAGGACCCCTCCACTTT. Translated: CASCTPEGPGPLHF.

This clonotype was observed once. The rearrangement joins TRBV7-2 to TRBJ1-1; D not resolved. Trimming pared 10 bases from V and 6 bases from J, leaving 12 bases between. The CDR3 contains 11 residues. Germline V gene lookup returns CDR1 SGHTA and CDR2 FQGNSA. CDR3 amino acids: CATNEGSEAFF. CDR3 DNA sequence: TGTGCCACCAACGAGGGATCTGAAGCTTTCTTT.

This clonotype was seen many times. Mismatch with germline at one junction end may stem from a read error. The chain recombines TRBV6-1 with TRBJ2-3; possible D gene TRBD1, 6 bases. The CDR3 totals 17 residues. In germline, CDR1 is MNHNS, CDR2 SASEGT. The CDR3 spells CASGEEWDTRLYSTQYF. The CDR3 DNA reads TGTGCCAGCGGTGAAGAGTGGGACACCAGACTTTACTCTACGCAGTATTTT.

This clonotype was counted ten times or more. This chain connects TRBV6-2 or TRBV6-3 to TRBJ2-7, with TRBD1 matching 7 bases. The CDR3 contains 14 residues. With V trimmed by 8 bases and J by 2 bases, 9 bases remained unmatched. Germline V lookup: CDR1 MNHEY, CDR2 SVGEGT. The CDR3 is CASGGRGTTYEQYF. The CDR3 DNA is TGTGCCAGCGGCGGCAGGGGGACCACCTACGAGCAGTACTTC.

The rearrangement uses TRBV10-3 and TRBJ2-1; D is uncertain. The CDR3 sequence is 15 residues long. In germline, CDR1 is ENHRY, CDR2 SYGVKD. V lost 0 bases, J lost 3 bases, and 9 bases lay in between. The CDR3 sequence: CAISESNPSYNEQFF. DNA for the CDR3: TGTGCCATCAGTGAGTCTAACCCTAGCTACAATGAGCAGTTCTTC.

The V and J genes are TRBV10-3 and TRBJ1-1, with a possible D match to TRBD1 (5 bases). Trimming removed 9 bases from V and 0 bases from J, with 11 bases in between. The length of the CDR3 is 13 residues. Per the germline V gene, CDR1 is ENHRY and CDR2 is SYGVKD. In nucleotides, the CDR3 is TGTGCCATTGCCGGGACGGTGAACACTGAAGCTTTCTTT. Residues: CAIAGTVNTEAFF.

This clonotype occurred many times. The chain employs TRBV9 and TRBJ1-1, with a weak D call TRBD1 (6 bases). The CDR3 covers 18 residues. V lost 0 bases and J 0 bases, leaving 18 bases between the germline ends. In germline, CDR1 is SGDLS, CDR2 YYNGEE. CDR3 nucleotide sequence: TGTGCCAGCAGCGTAGGTGGGGGGGGCGGACAAATGAACACTGAAGCTTTCTTT. It encodes CASSVGGGGGQMNTEAFF.

On this clonotype: An end of the junction differs from the germline gene, which may be a read error. The rearrangement uses TRBV5-1 and TRBJ1-2; 7 bases fit TRBD1. Looked up from germline, CDR1 is SGHRS and CDR2 is YFSETQ. The length of the CDR3 is 16 residues. The CDR3 loop reads CASGLSGTEANYGYTF. The CDR3 coding sequence is TGCGCCAGCGGCTTATCCGGGACAGAAGCTAACTATGGCTACACCTTC.

V and J are TRBV19 and TRBJ2-3, with D unresolved. The CDR3 has 14 amino acids. V was cut by 7 bases and J by 3 bases, with 14 bases left in between. CDR1 is LNHDA, CDR2 SQIVND, per germline (reference sequence). CDR3 sequence reads: CASTQRTGTDTQYF. CDR3 nucleotides: TGTGCCAGTACCCAAAGAACCGGAACAGATACGCAGTATTTT. The full variable domain, rest sourced from reference TRBV19 and TRBJ2-3, is DGGITQSPKYLFRKEGQNVTLSCEQNLNHDAMYWYRQDPGQGLRLIYYSQIVNDFQKGDIAEGYSVSREKKESFPLTVTSAQKNPTAFYLCASTQRTGTDTQYFGPGTRLTVL.

This clonotype was seen more than once but under ten times. The chain uses TRBV7-8 and TRBJ2-7; D remains ambiguous. The CDR3 is 13 amino acids. Trimming stripped 1 base from V and 3 bases from J, with 7 bases between. CDR1 and CDR2 (germline): SGHVS, FQNEAQ. DNA for the CDR3: TGTGCCAGCAGCTTAGGGTTGCTCTACGAGCAGTACTTC. The encoded protein is CASSLGLLYEQYF.

V usage is TRBV19 and J usage is TRBJ1-4; possibly TRBD1 for D (6 bases). Germline values: CDR1 LNHDA, CDR2 SQIVND (reference sequence). Trimming left V 1 base short and J 7 bases short, with 13 bases between. The length of the CDR3 is 15 residues. CDR3 in DNA: TGTGCCAGTAGTATAGCGGGGGCGCTAAGTGAAAAACTGTTTTTT. It encodes CASSIAGALSEKLFF.

CDR3 sequence: CASSHGGANSPLHF. The DNA of the CDR3 is TGTGCCAGCAGCCACGGGGGCGCGAATTCACCCCTCCACTTT. J is TRBJ1-6 and V is TRBV14; a weak D match, TRBD1 (6 bases). V lost 3 bases and J 7 bases, leaving 10 bases between the germline ends. This CDR3 region has 14 residues. The germline CDR1 and CDR2 sequences are SGHDN and FVKESK.

This clonotype was seen at least ten times. J is TRBJ2-7 and V is TRBV28, with D possibly called TRBD1 or TRBD2 (5 bases each). The CDR3 is 13 residues long. Trimming pared 3 bases from V and 9 bases from J, leaving 15 bases between. Looked up from germline, CDR1 is MDHEN and CDR2 is SYDVKM. As DNA, the CDR3 is TGTGCCAGCAGTTTTGTCTTCCGGGACGGGCAGTACTTC. Protein: CASSFVFRDGQYF.

This clonotype was counted a few times. The chain recombines TRBV4-3 with TRBJ2-7; tentatively, D is TRBD1 (6 bases). Germline CDR1 reads LGHNA; CDR2 reads YSLEER. Trimming cost V 3 bases and J 0 bases, with 18 bases left between them. This CDR3 spans 17 amino acids. The CDR3 here is CASSHNRGHPNSYEQYF. CDR3 nucleotides: TGCGCCAGCAGCCATAATAGGGGACATCCGAACTCCTACGAGCAGTACTTC.

The table lists this clonotype with a few counts. V usage is TRBV9 and J usage is TRBJ2-7; D is possibly TRBD2 (5 bases). V lost 4 bases and J lost 2, with 34 bases in between. There are 21 residues in the CDR3. CDR1 is SGDLS and CDR2 is YYNGEE in the germline V gene. The chain's CDR3 is CASSLSATTSAGVGEPYEQYF. CDR3 sequence (DNA): TGTGCCAGCAGCCTATCGGCCACGACGAGTGCCGGGGTTGGAGAACCCTACGAGCAGTACTTC.

J is TRBJ1-1 and V is TRBV7-8; D perhaps matches TRBD1 (6 bases). V was trimmed by 1 base and J by 1 base, leaving 13 bases between them. The CDR3 contains 16 residues. Germline V CDR1 and CDR2: SGHVS, FQNEAQ. CDR3 coding DNA: TGTGCCAGCAGCTTAGTACCAACGGGACAGAACACTGAAGCTTTCTTT. The encoded protein is CASSLVPTGQNTEAFF. Complete variable domain (other parts from reference TRBV7-8 and TRBJ1-1): GAGVSQSPRYKVAKRGQDVALRCDPISGHVSLFWYQQALGQGPEFLTYFQNEAQLDKSGLPSDRFFAERPEGSVSTLKIQRTQQEDSAVYLCASSLVPTGQNTEAFFGQGTRLTVV.

This clonotype was observed many times. The rearrangement links TRBV4-1 to TRBJ1-5; weak D call: TRBD1 (6 bases). Germline CDR1 reads MGHRA; CDR2 reads YSYEKL. The length of the CDR3 is 14 residues. The V end was cut by 5 bases, the J end by 2 bases, with 10 bases between. The CDR3 DNA follows: TGCGCCAGCAGCAAGGGACAACGCAATCAGCCCCAGCATTTT. Protein: CASSKGQRNQPQHF.